The 25 T cell receptor beta chains presented below share a single source sample, sequenced in a study of beta chain features in type 1 diabetes. Findings and limits, study-wide: Shortening that was moderate but significant affected the TCRB CDR3s of Type 1 diabetes patients in all four CD4+ subsets.

The authors reverse transcribed all of the isolated RNA, so sequencing captured expressed TCRB transcripts. TCRdb's copy holds only in-frame clones and misses some; the assay was immunoSEQ multiplex PCR. The sample has under 150,000 clones, approximately 10% seen once. Antigen specificity for these receptors is unknown. Source material: central memory CD4+ T cells from blood. The source is a man aged 25-45 years with type 1 diabetes.

This rearrangement joins TRBV2 to TRBJ2-2; tentative D call: TRBD1 (5 bases). The CDR3 spans 13 residues. Germline V gives CDR1 SNHLY, CDR2 FYNNEI. Trimming stripped 8 bases from V and 8 bases from J, with 15 bases between. CDR3 DNA: TGTGCCAGCGCCCCTAACTCAGGGGGGGAGCTGTTTTTT. Encoded protein: CASAPNSGGELFF.

This clone came up a few times. This chain links TRBV11-3 with TRBJ2-5, with 13 bases that match TRBD2. V gave up 5 bases and J gave up 1 base; unmatched junction bases: 4. This CDR3 spans 16 amino acids. Per germline, CDR1 SGHNT and CDR2 YENEEA. CDR3 sequence (DNA): TGTGCCAGCAGCCTCGGACTAGCGGGGGTCCAAGAGACCCAGTACTTC. It yields the protein CASSLGLAGVQETQYF. Full variable domain (rest looked up from reference TRBV11-3 and TRBJ2-5): EAGVVQSPRYKIIEKKQPVAFWCNPISGHNTLYWYLQNLGQGPELLIRYENEEAVDDSQLPKDRFSAERLKGVDSTLKIQPAELGDSAVYLCASSLGLAGVQETQYFGPGTRLLVL.

This clone has more than one count but fewer than ten. This rearrangement joins TRBV9 to TRBJ2-1, with D possibly being TRBD2 (6 bases). Trimming cost V 1 base and J 6 bases, with 11 bases left between them. Germline loops: CDR1 SGDLS, CDR2 YYNGEE. This CDR3 comprises 14 residues. The CDR3 region is CASSVQLATNEQFF. CDR3 bases: TGTGCCAGCAGCGTACAACTAGCAACCAATGAGCAGTTCTTC.

J is TRBJ2-7 and V is TRBV20-1, with TRBD1 as a possible D gene (5 bases). The CDR3 extends over 11 amino acids. Trimming removed 4 bases from V and 2 bases from J, with 6 bases in between. Germline assignment: CDR1 DFQATT and CDR2 SNEGSKA (reference sequence). In DNA form, the CDR3 reads TGCAGTGCTACCAGGGCCTACGAGCAGTACTTC. Translation: CSATRAYEQYF.

V gene TRBV29-1 combines with J gene TRBJ2-5, with 8 bases that match TRBD1. The ends lost 3 bases at V and 5 bases at J; junction bases unmatched: 2. This CDR3 spans 12 amino acids. Germline lookup yields CDR1 SQVTM and CDR2 ANQGSEA. The CDR3 DNA follows: TGCAGCGTTGATGACAGGGGCGAGACCCAGTACTTC. Translating it yields CSVDDRGETQYF.

In this sample, this clone turned up a few times. The chain employs TRBV25-1 and TRBJ2-3; 9 bases map to TRBD2. This CDR3 is built from 15 residues. The trim removed 4 bases at V and 4 bases at J, leaving 6 bases unmatched. Germline assignment: CDR1 MGHDK and CDR2 SYGVNS. CDR3 loop: CASSVGGGAPDTQYF. For the CDR3, the DNA is TGTGCCAGCAGTGTAGGCGGGGGGGCCCCAGATACGCAGTATTTT.

The chain has TRBV2 and TRBJ2-3; 14 positions agree with TRBD2. The germline V gene encodes CDR1 SNHLY and CDR2 FYNNEI. V gave up 8 bases and J gave up 3 bases; unmatched junction bases: 10. The CDR3 loop spans 17 amino acids. DNA for the CDR3: TGTGCCAGCGTCGGGACTAGCGGGGGCCCTCTAACAGATACGCAGTATTTT. Protein product: CASVGTSGGPLTDTQYF.

In its sample, this clone was seen many times. J is TRBJ2-1 and V is TRBV7-2, with TRBD2 matching over 10 bases. The germline V gene encodes CDR1 SGHTA and CDR2 FQGNSA. CDR3 length: 14 amino acids. Trimming at V came to 6 bases and at J to 10 bases, leaving 9 bases not matched to a gene. The CDR3 loop reads CASRSGGALEEQFF. Written as DNA, the CDR3 is TGTGCCAGCAGGAGCGGGGGGGCCCTGGAAGAGCAGTTCTTC.

This clone was picked up a small number of times. V gene TRBV2 combines with J gene TRBJ2-5; D is possibly TRBD1 (6 bases). Germline V CDR1 and CDR2: SNHLY, FYNNEI. V was pared by 2 bases and J by 6 bases, with 16 bases between. The CDR3 is 15 amino acids. In DNA form, the CDR3 reads TGTGCCAGCAGTGAATGGCAGGGGCTCGGAAAGACCCAGTACTTC. Encoded protein: CASSEWQGLGKTQYF.

This clone was observed many times. The chain carries TRBV15 and TRBJ2-1; 9 nucleotides line up with TRBD1. The trim removed 4 bases at V and 7 bases at J, leaving 5 bases unmatched. Germline assignment: CDR1 LNHNV and CDR2 YYDKDF (reference sequence). The CDR3 contains 14 residues. CDR3 amino acids: CATSIRTGVNEQFF. DNA of the CDR3: TGTGCCACCAGCATACGGACAGGGGTTAATGAGCAGTTCTTC. Variable domain in full (rest from reference TRBV15 and TRBJ2-1): DAMVIQNPRYQVTQFGKPVTLSCSQTLNHNVMYWYQQKSSQAPKLLFHYYDKDFNNEADTPDNFQSRRPNTSFCFLDIRSPGLGDTAMYLCATSIRTGVNEQFFGPGTRLTVL.

This chain uses TRBV19 with TRBJ2-1; 7 bases map to TRBD2. The CDR3 totals 14 residues. Germline assignment: CDR1 LNHDA and CDR2 SQIVND (reference sequence). With 8 bases clipped from V and 2 bases from J, the junction kept 6 bases outside the gene matches. CDR3 coding DNA: TGTGCCAGTCAGCGGGGTCCCACCTACAATGAGCAGTTCTTC. Translating it yields CASQRGPTYNEQFF.

This chain links TRBV5-1 with TRBJ2-7; 11 bases agree with TRBD1. CDR3 length: 15 residues. Trimming removed 4 bases from V and 5 bases from J; junction bases left unmatched: 8. From germline, CDR1 is SGHRS and CDR2 YFSETQ. The CDR3 nucleotides read TGCGCCAGCAGCACCTTTGGACAGGGGGCCGACGAGCAGTACTTC. Translated, it gives CASSTFGQGADEQYF. Variable domain in full (rest from reference TRBV5-1 and TRBJ2-7): KAGVTQTPRYLIKTRGQQVTLSCSPISGHRSVSWYQQTPGQGLQFLFEYFSETQRNKGNFPGRFSGRQFSNSRSEMNVSTLELGDSALYLCASSTFGQGADEQYFGPGTRLTVT.

This sequence joins TRBV9 and TRBJ1-6; a weak D match, TRBD1 (6 bases). CDR1 is SGDLS, CDR2 YYNGEE, per germline. Trimming cost V 0 bases and J 10 bases, with 14 bases left between them. This CDR3 region has 15 residues. The CDR3 reads CASSVGTAALSPLHF. The CDR3 bases are TGTGCCAGCAGCGTAGGGACAGCGGCCCTCTCACCCCTCCACTTT.

V is TRBV5-1 and J is TRBJ1-1; no clear D gene. The germline V gene has CDR1 SGHRS and CDR2 YFSETQ. V gave up 3 bases and J gave up 3 bases, with 15 bases separating them. This CDR3 has 15 residues. CDR3 in DNA: TGCGCCAGCAGCTCGCTTGGCTCCGGGGACACTGAAGCTTTCTTT. Its protein is CASSSLGSGDTEAFF.

This clone was observed a few times. The chain employs TRBV7-2 and TRBJ1-2; 9 positions agree with TRBD1. Losses at the gene ends were 2 bases for V and 7 bases for J; bases not matched to a gene: 8. This CDR3 is 15 amino acids long. CDR1 and CDR2 from the germline V gene are SGHTA and FQGNSA. CDR3 region: CASSLPDRGIGGYTF. CDR3 DNA: TGTGCCAGCAGCTTACCAGACAGGGGGATAGGTGGCTACACCTTC.

In its sample, this clone was seen a few times. The chain carries TRBV7-9 and TRBJ1-1, with D tentatively TRBD1 (6 bases). V was trimmed by 1 base and J by 0 bases, leaving 15 bases between them. The germline V gene encodes CDR1 SEHNR and CDR2 FQNEAQ (reference sequence). This CDR3 is built from 17 residues. The CDR3 reads CASSLGVLGGLNTEAFF. CDR3 DNA sequence: TGTGCCAGCAGCTTAGGAGTCCTCGGGGGGCTGAACACTGAAGCTTTCTTT.

The CDR3 nucleotides are TGTGCCAGCAGCTCCGGGACTAGCGTTGTGGCGCAGTATTTT. Its translation is CASSSGTSVVAQYF. The rearrangement uses TRBV11-2 and TRBJ2-3; 10 bases match TRBD2. V lost 4 bases, J lost 10 bases, and 8 bases stayed unmatched. The CDR3 has 14 amino acids. Per germline, CDR1 SGHAT and CDR2 FQNNGV.

The chain employs TRBV30 and TRBJ1-5; tentatively, D is TRBD1 (6 bases). This CDR3 region has 14 residues. V was shortened by 5 bases and J by 6 bases, with 17 bases between the two germline ends. CDR1 GTSNPN and CDR2 SVGIG come from the germline V gene (reference sequence). CDR3 in DNA: TGTGCCTGGGCGATTACAGGGTCGGGTCAGCCCCAGCATTTT. Residues: CAWAITGSGQPQHF.

This clone was seen only a few times. The V call is TRBV2, the J call TRBJ2-1, with unresolved D. V was trimmed by 6 bases and J by 6 bases, leaving 12 bases between them. This CDR3 spans 13 amino acids. CDR1 and CDR2 from the germline V gene are SNHLY and FYNNEI. CDR3 nucleotide sequence: TGTGCCAGCAGCCTAGACTTTGGCAATGAGCAGTTCTTC. This encodes CASSLDFGNEQFF.

This clone was recorded a few times. J is TRBJ2-1 and V is TRBV7-3; 9 nucleotides align to TRBD2. Germline CDR1 is SGHTA and CDR2 is FQGTGA. The CDR3 contains 15 residues. The J segment lost 5 bases and the V segment lost 6 bases, leaving 8 bases of the junction unmatched. The CDR3 protein is CASSSSGALNNEQFF. In nucleotides, the CDR3 is TGTGCCAGCAGTTCTAGCGGGGCCCTAAACAATGAGCAGTTCTTC.

V gene TRBV29-1 combines with J gene TRBJ2-5; D possibly corresponds to TRBD2 (6 bases). V lost 8 bases and J lost 2, with 15 bases in between. In germline, CDR1 is SQVTM, CDR2 ANQGSEA. This CDR3 comprises 13 residues. The CDR3 DNA is TGCAGCACTCTGGGAGGCGGTCAAGAGACCCAGTACTTC. It specifies CSTLGGGQETQYF.

The genes are TRBV11-2 and TRBJ1-3; possible D gene TRBD1, 6 bases. Germline V lookup: CDR1 SGHAT, CDR2 FQNNGV. This CDR3 comprises 15 residues. The V end was cut by 6 bases, the J end by 3 bases, with 15 bases between. CDR3 DNA sequence: TGTGCCAGCAGTAATCATCAGGGGCTTGGAAACACCATATATTTT. Residues: CASSNHQGLGNTIYF.

This rearrangement joins TRBV6-5 to TRBJ2-3, with TRBD2 identical over 9 bases. Unmatched junction bases numbered 10, after V lost 2 bases and J lost 7 bases. The CDR3 is 16 amino acids. Per the germline V gene, CDR1 is MNHEY and CDR2 is SVGAGI. The CDR3 bases are TGTGCCAGCAGTTACGGGATAGCGGGGGCCGGAAATACGCAGTATTTT. Translation gives CASSYGIAGAGNTQYF.

J is TRBJ2-1 and V is TRBV6-1; 12 positions agree with TRBD2. V lost 7 bases, J lost 8 bases, and 9 bases stayed unmatched. CDR3 length: 15 amino acids. CDR1 and CDR2 from the germline V gene are MNHNS and SASEGT. CDR3 region: CASIPTSGGRDEQFF. The CDR3 DNA is TGTGCCAGCATCCCGACTAGCGGGGGCCGGGATGAGCAGTTCTTC.

This clone was detected only a few times. V and J are TRBV6-6 and TRBJ2-7; 9 bases agree with TRBD1. Germline loops: CDR1 MNHNY, CDR2 SVGAGI (reference sequence). This CDR3 has 14 residues. After removal of 7 bases from V and 5 bases from J, the junction contained 9 bases not matched to a gene. The CDR3 DNA reads TGTGCCAGCACTAAACAGGGGGCCGGGGACGAGCAGTACTTC. Its translation: CASTKQGAGDEQYF.